A single sample gave rise to the 17 T cell receptor beta chains below, sequenced in a study of T cells in Graves' hyperthyroidism and ophthalmopathy. RNA transcripts served as the template for amplifying TCR beta CDR3 regions. The primer set for the first-round RT-PCR of the TCR CDR3 was HTBI. One entry per CDR3 protein, called by TCRdb with MiXCR from the multiplex PCR reads. The table records some 380,000 distinct CDR3 sequences, around an eighth of them present only once. Sequences were obtained from blood. These receptors originate from a man under 40 with Graves' hyperthyroidism that later progressed to Graves' ophthalmopathy.

This clonotype was seen at least ten times. The chain links TRBV6-1 to TRBJ1-2, with TRBD1 as a possible D gene (5 bases). The germline V gene has CDR1 MNHNS and CDR2 SASEGT. The CDR3 contains 14 residues. V dropped 7 bases and J dropped 6 bases, with 18 bases sitting between them. CDR3 in amino acids: CASIPGGAGHGYTF. CDR3 coding DNA: TGTGCCAGCATCCCGGGAGGGGCAGGGCATGGCTACACCTTC.

This clonotype appeared many times. The V and J genes are TRBV20-1 and TRBJ2-1; 9 bases agree with TRBD1. The CDR3 contains 15 residues. Germline V lookup: CDR1 DFQATT, CDR2 SNEGSKA (reference sequence). J gave up 3 bases and V 1 base, and 4 bases lay outside the gene matches. In DNA, the CDR3 is TGCAGTGCTAGAGGAACAGGGGGCGGCTACAATGAGCAGTTCTTC. Translation gives CSARGTGGGYNEQFF.

This clonotype appeared many times. The chain employs TRBV2 and TRBJ2-2; 12 bases are shared with TRBD1. In germline, CDR1 is SNHLY, CDR2 FYNNEI. The CDR3 covers 14 residues. V gave up 7 bases and J gave up 6 bases; unmatched junction bases: 3. DNA of the CDR3: TGTGCCAGCAAGGGGACAGGGGGCTCCGGGGAGCTGTTTTTT. Translated: CASKGTGGSGELFF.

This clonotype was picked up a small number of times. The gene calls are TRBV7-9 and TRBJ2-5; 11 bases are shared with TRBD2. The CDR3 totals 18 residues. V was pared by 5 bases and J by 5 bases, with 16 bases of the junction left unmatched. Germline CDR1 SEHNR, CDR2 FQNEAQ (reference sequence). CDR3 region: CASSPRPSGGPKRETQYF. The CDR3 DNA is TGTGCCAGCAGCCCCAGACCTAGCGGGGGGCCAAAGAGGGAGACCCAGTACTTC.

This clonotype has a count of ten or more. The V call is TRBV20-1, the J call TRBJ1-2, with D perhaps matching TRBD1 (5 bases). Germline assignment: CDR1 DFQATT and CDR2 SNEGSKA (reference sequence). V lost 6 bases to trimming and J lost 3 bases, with 14 bases between them. CDR3 length equals 13 residues. CDR3 loop: CSASLVTDYGYTF. The CDR3 DNA reads as TGCAGTGCAAGCCTCGTGACAGACTATGGCTACACCTTC.

This rearrangement joins TRBV28 to TRBJ2-5, with D possibly matching TRBD1 (5 bases). The CDR3 has 14 residues. V was shortened by 3 bases and J by 5 bases, with 13 bases between the two germline ends. Germline V gene lookup returns CDR1 MDHEN and CDR2 SYDVKM. CDR3 DNA sequence: TGTGCCAGCAGTTTGACGGCAGGGCCGGAGACCCAGTACTTC. It translates to CASSLTAGPETQYF.

This clonotype occurred many times. This chain links TRBV5-1 with TRBJ2-7, with TRBD2 matching 9 bases. J lost 3 bases, V lost 5 bases, and 6 bases had no gene match. Germline lookup yields CDR1 SGHRS and CDR2 YFSETQ. This CDR3 comprises 14 residues. The CDR3 region is CASRPWTSDYEQYF. The CDR3 region has the DNA TGCGCCAGCAGGCCCTGGACTAGCGACTACGAGCAGTACTTC.

This clonotype was found many times. V usage is TRBV5-1 and J usage is TRBJ2-7; 7 nucleotides line up with TRBD1. Trimming cost V 6 bases and J 3 bases; bases outside gene matches: 6. From germline, CDR1 is SGHRS and CDR2 YFSETQ. This CDR3 has 13 residues. CDR3 region: CASKGGPGYEQYF. CDR3 nucleotides: TGCGCCAGCAAAGGGGGCCCCGGCTACGAGCAGTACTTC.

This clonotype has more than one count but fewer than ten. This chain connects TRBV6-1 to TRBJ2-3; 9 positions match TRBD2. The CDR3 runs to 15 residues. Germline V gene data show CDR1 as MNHNS and CDR2 as SASEGT. The J segment lost 6 bases and the V segment lost 5 bases, leaving 9 bases of the junction unmatched. This CDR3 reads CASSYAGGPGDTQYF. CDR3 bases: TGTGCCAGCAGTTACGCGGGGGGGCCCGGGGATACGCAGTATTTT.

The sample holds a few counts of this clonotype. V usage is TRBV6-1 and J usage is TRBJ1-2; D unresolved. The germline V and J ends were trimmed by 7 bases and 0 bases, with 9 bases remaining between them. The length of the CDR3 is 13 residues. Germline V gene sequence: CDR1 MNHNS, CDR2 SASEGT. The chain's CDR3 is CASILTTNYGYTF. The CDR3 nucleotides read TGTGCCAGCATTTTGACAACTAACTATGGCTACACCTTC.

This clonotype was recorded many times. V is TRBV28 and J is TRBJ2-5; the D gene could be TRBD1 or TRBD2 (7 bases each). The CDR3 runs 15 residues. V gave up 7 bases and J gave up 5 bases, with 20 bases separating them. The germline V gene has CDR1 MDHEN and CDR2 SYDVKM. CDR3: CASNIMGLQGETQYF. The CDR3 DNA is TGTGCCAGCAATATCATGGGACTACAGGGGGAGACCCAGTACTTC.

This rearrangement joins TRBV19 to TRBJ2-3; TRBD2 is a possible D gene (5 bases). This CDR3 contains 15 residues. The V gene lost 3 bases and the J gene lost 4 bases, with 14 bases spanning the gap. Germline loops: CDR1 LNHDA, CDR2 SQIVND (reference sequence). The CDR3 loop reads CASSIGWRMADTQYF. In DNA, the CDR3 is TGTGCCAGTAGTATTGGGTGGAGGATGGCAGATACGCAGTATTTT.

This clonotype came up many times. J is TRBJ1-2 and V is TRBV10-3; 7 bases agree with TRBD1. Looked up from germline, CDR1 is ENHRY and CDR2 is SYGVKD. V shed 1 base and J 0 bases; nucleotides not matched to a gene: 5. This CDR3 comprises 16 residues. Written as DNA, the CDR3 is TGTGCCATCAGTGAGTTTGACAGGGATCCTAACTATGGCTACACCTTC. It yields the protein CAISEFDRDPNYGYTF.

This clonotype was observed a few times. This chain connects TRBV10-1 to TRBJ2-3; weak D call: TRBD1 (5 bases). V lost 3 bases to trimming and J lost 5 bases, with 9 bases between them. This CDR3 has 13 residues. Germline CDR1 WNHNN, CDR2 SYGVQD (reference sequence). The CDR3 region is CASSDGQRDTQYF. CDR3 sequence (DNA): TGCGCCAGCAGTGATGGACAACGAGATACGCAGTATTTT.

This clonotype was counted between two and nine times. A much larger clone lies a single base off, so this may be a read error. The chain has TRBV2 and TRBJ2-3, with a tentative D call TRBD2 (5 bases). V lost 3 bases to trimming and J lost 5 bases, with 12 bases between them. The CDR3 runs 14 residues. Germline values: CDR1 SNHLY, CDR2 FYNNEI. In DNA form, the CDR3 reads TGTGCCAGCAGTGACGCGGAGGTGGGAGATACGCAGTATTTT. Its protein is CASSDAEVGDTQYF.

The rearrangement links TRBV19 to TRBJ1-1; no clear D. The germline V gene encodes CDR1 LNHDA and CDR2 SQIVND (reference sequence). The CDR3 has 18 residues. V lost 3 bases, J lost 0 bases, and 20 bases lay in between. CDR3 residues: CASSISLSYIPVNTEAFF. The CDR3 region has the DNA TGTGCCAGTAGTATCTCGTTATCCTATATACCTGTGAACACTGAAGCTTTCTTT.

This clonotype was found many times. The rearrangement joins TRBV3-1 to TRBJ2-3, with TRBD2 identical over 8 bases. Trimming removed 4 bases from V and 0 bases from J; junction bases left unmatched: 3. The CDR3 is made up of 15 amino acids. Germline lookup yields CDR1 LGHDT and CDR2 YNNKEL (reference sequence). In nucleotides, the CDR3 is TGTGCCAGCAGCCGTAGCGGGGTCAGCACAGATACGCAGTATTTT. This sequence encodes CASSRSGVSTDTQYF.